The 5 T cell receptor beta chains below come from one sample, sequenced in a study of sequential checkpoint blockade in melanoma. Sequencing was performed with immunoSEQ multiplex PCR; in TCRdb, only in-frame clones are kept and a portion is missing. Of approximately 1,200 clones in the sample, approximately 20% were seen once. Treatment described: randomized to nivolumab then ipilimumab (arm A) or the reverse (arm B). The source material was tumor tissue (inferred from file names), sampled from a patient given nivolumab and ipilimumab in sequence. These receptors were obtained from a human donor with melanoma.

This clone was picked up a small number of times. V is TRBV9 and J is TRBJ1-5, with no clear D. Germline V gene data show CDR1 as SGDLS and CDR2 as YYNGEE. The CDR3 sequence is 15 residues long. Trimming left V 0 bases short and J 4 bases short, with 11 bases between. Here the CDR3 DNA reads TGTGCCAGCAGCGTAGGGTCGGCCGGGAATCAGCCCCAGCATTTT. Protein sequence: CASSVGSAGNQPQHF.

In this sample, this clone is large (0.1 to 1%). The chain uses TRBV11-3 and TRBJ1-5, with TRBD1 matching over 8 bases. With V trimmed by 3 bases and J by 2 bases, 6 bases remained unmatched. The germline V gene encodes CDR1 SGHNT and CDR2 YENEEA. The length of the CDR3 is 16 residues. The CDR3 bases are TGTGCCAGCAGCTTTGGGACAGGAGGGGGCAATCAGCCCCAGCATTTT. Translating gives CASSFGTGGGNQPQHF.

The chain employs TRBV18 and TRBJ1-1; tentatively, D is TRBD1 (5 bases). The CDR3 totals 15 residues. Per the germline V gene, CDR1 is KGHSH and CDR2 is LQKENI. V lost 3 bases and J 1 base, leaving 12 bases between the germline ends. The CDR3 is CASSPRRDENTEAFF. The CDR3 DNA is TGTGCCAGCTCACCCCGACGGGACGAGAACACTGAAGCTTTCTTT.

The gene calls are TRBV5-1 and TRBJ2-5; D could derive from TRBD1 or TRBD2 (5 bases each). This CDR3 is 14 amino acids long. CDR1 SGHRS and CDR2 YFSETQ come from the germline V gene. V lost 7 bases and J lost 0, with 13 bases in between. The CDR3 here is CASQTRGHQETQYF. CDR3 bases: TGCGCCAGCCAGACGAGGGGCCACCAAGAGACCCAGTACTTC.

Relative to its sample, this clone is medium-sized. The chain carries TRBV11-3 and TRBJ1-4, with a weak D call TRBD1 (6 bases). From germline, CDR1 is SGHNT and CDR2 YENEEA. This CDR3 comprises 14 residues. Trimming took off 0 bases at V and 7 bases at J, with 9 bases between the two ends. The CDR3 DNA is TGTGCCAGCAGCTTAGAACAGGGTGGTGAAAAACTGTTTTTT. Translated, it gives CASSLEQGGEKLFF.